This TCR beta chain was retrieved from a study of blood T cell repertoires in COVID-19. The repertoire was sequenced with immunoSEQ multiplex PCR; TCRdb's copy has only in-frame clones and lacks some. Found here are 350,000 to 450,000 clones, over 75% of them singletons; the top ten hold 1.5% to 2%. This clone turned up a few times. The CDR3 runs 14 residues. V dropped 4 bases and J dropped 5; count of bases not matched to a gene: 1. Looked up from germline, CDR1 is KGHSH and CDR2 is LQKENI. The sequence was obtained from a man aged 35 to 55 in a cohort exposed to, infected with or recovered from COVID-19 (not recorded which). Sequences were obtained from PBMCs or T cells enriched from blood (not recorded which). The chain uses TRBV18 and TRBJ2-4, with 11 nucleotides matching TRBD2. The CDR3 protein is CASSLAGGQNIQYF. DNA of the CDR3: TGTGCCAGCTCACTAGCGGGAGGGCAAAACATTCAGTACTTC.